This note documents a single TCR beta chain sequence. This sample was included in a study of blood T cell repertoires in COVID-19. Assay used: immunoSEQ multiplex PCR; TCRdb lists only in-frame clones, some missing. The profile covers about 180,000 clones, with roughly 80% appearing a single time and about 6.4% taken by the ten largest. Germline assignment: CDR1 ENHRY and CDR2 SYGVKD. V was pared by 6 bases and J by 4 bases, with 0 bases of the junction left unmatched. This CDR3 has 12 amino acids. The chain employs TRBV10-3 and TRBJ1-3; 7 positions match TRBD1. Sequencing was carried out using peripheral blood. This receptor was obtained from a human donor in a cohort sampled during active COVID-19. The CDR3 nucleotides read TGTGCCATCAGGGACAGGGGAAACACCATATATTTT. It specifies CAIRDRGNTIYF.